The 25 T cell receptor beta chains listed next were all sequenced from one sample in a study of control samples from healthy donors and cancer patients. The table came from immunoSEQ multiplex PCR; TCRdb's copy has only in-frame clones and leaves some out. The table has more than 120,000 clones, 91% seen once. Sequencing input: blood. The origin of the receptors is a man aged 25-40 years in good health.

The chain joins TRBV7-2 to TRBJ1-5, with D hard to call. V lost 5 bases and J 0 bases, leaving 11 bases between the germline ends. Germline V lookup: CDR1 SGHTA, CDR2 FQGNSA. This CDR3 is 15 amino acids long. CDR3 sequence reads: CASSTTGNSNQPQHF. DNA for the CDR3: TGTGCCAGCAGCACGACGGGAAATAGCAATCAGCCCCAGCATTTT. The full variable domain, its missing parts supplied by reference TRBV7-2 and TRBJ1-5, is GAGVSQSPSNKVTEKGKDVELRCDPISGHTALYWYRQSLGQGLEFLIYFQGNSAPDKSGLPSDRFSAERTGGSVSTLTIQRTQQEDSAVYLCASSTTGNSNQPQHFGDGTRLSIL.

The CDR3 protein is CATRRQGAQPQHF. CDR3 in DNA: TGTGCCACCAGACGACAGGGCGCTCAGCCCCAGCATTTT. This chain connects TRBV15 to TRBJ1-5, with 7 bases matching TRBD1. The CDR3 loop spans 13 amino acids. CDR1 is LNHNV and CDR2 is YYDKDF in the germline V gene (reference sequence). After removal of 6 bases from V and 6 bases from J, the junction contained 5 bases not matched to a gene.

The rearrangement uses TRBV5-4 and TRBJ1-6, with D possibly being TRBD1 (5 bases). V was cut by 5 bases and J by 7 bases, with 13 bases left in between. Germline loops: CDR1 SGHNT, CDR2 YYREEE (reference sequence). This CDR3 is built from 14 residues. The CDR3 DNA follows: TGTGCCAGCAGTCCCGACAGTCTGAATTCACCCCTCCACTTT. Amino acid sequence: CASSPDSLNSPLHF.

The rearrangement joins TRBV11-3 to TRBJ2-7; 14 nucleotides match TRBD2. The germline V gene has CDR1 SGHNT and CDR2 YENEEA. This CDR3 region has 17 residues. V shed 5 bases and J 6 bases; nucleotides not matched to a gene: 12. CDR3 in amino acids: CASSPGPGLAGEGEQYF. In DNA, the CDR3 is TGTGCCAGCAGCCCAGGACCGGGACTAGCGGGGGAAGGCGAGCAGTACTTC.

This chain uses TRBV7-2 with TRBJ2-2; D uncertain. V lost 10 bases, J lost 4 bases, and 13 bases lay in between. This CDR3 contains 13 residues. Germline values: CDR1 SGHTA, CDR2 FQGNSA. This CDR3 is CATSSRVTGELFF. CDR3 DNA sequence: TGTGCCACTTCTTCCCGGGTCACCGGGGAGCTGTTTTTT.

V and J are TRBV5-6 and TRBJ2-2; no firm D call. Germline V CDR1 and CDR2: SGHDT, YYEEEE. Trimming took 0 bases from V and 0 from J, leaving 9 bases between them. The CDR3 sequence is 16 residues long. This CDR3 is CASSLGPTTNTGELFF. In nucleotides, the CDR3 is TGTGCCAGCAGCTTGGGTCCAACCACGAACACCGGGGAGCTGTTTTTT.

V and J are TRBV27 and TRBJ1-2; D call uncertain. The germline V gene has CDR1 MNHEY and CDR2 SMNVEV (reference sequence). CDR3 length equals 13 residues. Deletions cut 2 bases from V and 3 bases from J, with 7 bases between. The CDR3 sequence is CASSLHSDYGYTF. The CDR3 DNA is TGTGCCAGCAGTTTACACAGTGACTATGGCTACACCTTC.

This rearrangement joins TRBV2 to TRBJ1-4; 9 positions match TRBD1. The germline V gene encodes CDR1 SNHLY and CDR2 FYNNEI. V was clipped by 5 bases and J by 7 bases; unmatched bases: 8. This CDR3 region has 15 residues. The CDR3 coding sequence is TGTGCCAGCAGTACGGGGGGGACAGGGAGTGAAAAACTGTTTTTT. Translated, it gives CASSTGGTGSEKLFF. The whole variable domain, filled in from reference TRBV2 and TRBJ1-4, reads EPEVTQTPSHQVTQMGQEVILRCVPISNHLYFYWYRQILGQKVEFLVSFYNNEISEKSEIFDDQFSVERPDGSNFTLKIRSTKLEDSAMYFCASSTGGTGSEKLFFGSGTQLSVL.

This chain joins TRBV5-6 and TRBJ2-2; tentative D call: TRBD1 (6 bases). The CDR3 length is 15 residues. Trimming left V 0 bases short and J 1 base short, with 7 bases between. CDR1 is SGHDT and CDR2 is YYEEEE in the germline V gene. CDR3: CASSLGQVNTGELFF. The CDR3 bases are TGTGCCAGCAGCTTGGGACAGGTGAACACCGGGGAGCTGTTTTTT.

This chain links TRBV27 with TRBJ1-2; D is possibly TRBD1 (6 bases). The CDR3 consists of 13 residues. Germline assignment: CDR1 MNHEY and CDR2 SMNVEV (reference sequence). With 5 bases removed from V and 6 bases from J, the gap between germline ends came to 13 bases. This CDR3 is CASSAAGANGYTF. The CDR3 nucleotides read TGTGCCAGCAGTGCGGCAGGGGCGAATGGCTACACCTTC.

V is TRBV7-3 and J is TRBJ2-7; either TRBD1 or TRBD2 may supply D (5 bases each). The CDR3 is 14 amino acids. CDR1 and CDR2 (germline): SGHTA, FQGTGA. Trimming took 5 bases from V and 3 from J, leaving 14 bases between them. The CDR3 nucleotides are TGTGCCAGCAGCCCTCCGGGACGGATCTACGAGCAGTACTTC. Translating gives CASSPPGRIYEQYF.

This rearrangement joins TRBV11-2 to TRBJ1-1; no reliable D call. The CDR3 covers 12 residues. The germline V and J ends were trimmed by 5 bases and 2 bases, with 6 bases remaining between them. CDR1 and CDR2 (germline): SGHAT, FQNNGV. The DNA for the CDR3 is TGTGCCAGCAGCCCGCAAAACACTGAAGCTTTCTTT. This translates into CASSPQNTEAFF.

The chain recombines TRBV7-9 with TRBJ1-1; D is ambiguous. V shed 1 base and J shed 2 bases, with 8 bases lying between them. This CDR3 region has 14 residues. CDR1 and CDR2 (germline): SEHNR, FQNEAQ (reference sequence). DNA for the CDR3: TGTGCCAGCAGCTTAGATACGAGAAACACTGAAGCTTTCTTT. Residues: CASSLDTRNTEAFF.

The chain links TRBV27 to TRBJ2-3; TRBD1 matches at 8 bases. V shed 4 bases and J 7 bases; nucleotides not matched to a gene: 10. The CDR3 extends over 15 amino acids. The germline V gene has CDR1 MNHEY and CDR2 SMNVEV (reference sequence). CDR3 amino acids: CASSYRDRSLYTQYF. CDR3 DNA sequence: TGTGCCAGCAGTTATAGGGACAGGAGCCTCTATACGCAGTATTTT.

The V gene is TRBV18, the J gene TRBJ1-1; D perhaps matches TRBD1 (5 bases). The CDR3 contains 13 residues. Trimming cost V 4 bases and J 0 bases, with 6 bases left between them. The germline CDR1 and CDR2 sequences are KGHSH and LQKENI. The chain's CDR3 is CASSLTVNTEAFF. CDR3 nucleotide sequence: TGTGCCAGCTCACTGACAGTGAACACTGAAGCTTTCTTT.

This rearrangement joins TRBV6-5 to TRBJ2-7; D call uncertain. CDR3 length: 15 amino acids. CDR1 is MNHEY, CDR2 SVGAGI, per germline. Trimming stripped 0 bases from V and 2 bases from J, with 11 bases between. CDR3 in DNA: TGTGCCAGCAGTTACTCAGGCCCCCGGACCTACGAGCAGTACTTC. This gives the protein CASSYSGPRTYEQYF.

The genes are TRBV12-3 or TRBV12-4 and TRBJ1-2, with D perhaps matching TRBD1 (6 bases). Trimming took 6 bases from V and 3 from J, leaving 11 bases between them. The CDR3 has 13 amino acids. In DNA form, the CDR3 reads TGTGCCAGCAGCTTACAGGGTTACTATGGCTACACCTTC. Encoded protein: CASSLQGYYGYTF.

The chain uses TRBV28 and TRBJ1-1, with D unresolved. The CDR3 covers 15 residues. CDR1 and CDR2 from the germline V gene are MDHEN and SYDVKM. Trimming cost V 5 bases and J 4 bases, with 17 bases left between them. The CDR3 DNA reads as TGTGCCAGCAGTGACCCGACGGGGAGTGGCACTGAAGCTTTCTTT. This encodes CASSDPTGSGTEAFF. The whole variable domain, filled in from reference TRBV28 and TRBJ1-1, reads DVKVTQSSRYLVKRTGEKVFLECVQDMDHENMFWYRQDPGLGLRLIYFSYDVKMKEKGDIPEGYSVSREKKERFSLILESASTNQTSMYLCASSDPTGSGTEAFFGQGTRLTVV.

The chain links TRBV29-1 to TRBJ1-1, with 7 bases identical to TRBD1. The CDR3 has 15 residues. V trimming: 4 bases; J trimming: 3 bases; junction bases outside the gene matches: 11. Germline V CDR1 and CDR2: SQVTM, ANQGSEA. For the CDR3, the DNA is TGCAGCGTTGGGGATAAGGGGGCATGGGACACTGAAGCTTTCTTT. This encodes CSVGDKGAWDTEAFF.

The rearrangement links TRBV19 to TRBJ1-2, with D possibly matching TRBD1 (5 bases). V was trimmed by 3 bases and J by 4 bases, leaving 15 bases between them. The length of the CDR3 is 15 residues. The germline CDR1 and CDR2 sequences are LNHDA and SQIVND (reference sequence). CDR3 sequence reads: CASSMVQGGIYGYTF. CDR3 DNA: TGTGCCAGTAGTATGGTCCAGGGAGGAATCTATGGCTACACCTTC.

The J gene is TRBJ2-2, the V gene TRBV19; no reliable D call. CDR3 length: 14 amino acids. V shed 5 bases and J shed 6 bases, with 13 bases lying between them. Germline V lookup: CDR1 LNHDA, CDR2 SQIVND (reference sequence). CDR3: CASSFLFPPGELFF. The CDR3 DNA follows: TGTGCCAGTAGTTTCCTTTTCCCCCCCGGGGAGCTGTTTTTT.

The rearrangement joins TRBV5-6 to TRBJ2-2; D might be TRBD1 or TRBD2, each matching 5 bases. Germline V gives CDR1 SGHDT, CDR2 YYEEEE. This CDR3 contains 15 residues. The ends were cut back, 3 bases at V and 5 bases at J, with 14 bases in the middle. CDR3 residues: CASSWTGTDTGELFF. The DNA of the CDR3 is TGTGCCAGCAGCTGGACCGGGACGGATACCGGGGAGCTGTTTTTT.

V usage is TRBV6-4 and J usage is TRBJ2-3; TRBD1 might be the D (6 bases). Germline-derived CDR1 and CDR2 are MRHNA and SNTAGT. V shed 4 bases and J shed 3 bases, with 11 bases lying between them. This CDR3 is built from 14 residues. The CDR3 sequence: CASSAGDPTDTQYF. The DNA of the CDR3 is TGTGCCAGCAGTGCAGGGGACCCTACAGATACGCAGTATTTT.

The rearrangement uses TRBV7-8 and TRBJ1-5; D gene ambiguous. CDR1 SGHVS and CDR2 FQNEAQ come from the germline V gene. V lost 5 bases and J 1 base, leaving 9 bases between the germline ends. The length of the CDR3 is 14 residues. CDR3 sequence: CASSRGLSNQPQHF. In nucleotides, the CDR3 is TGTGCCAGCAGCCGAGGGTTGAGCAATCAGCCCCAGCATTTT.

The V call is TRBV19, the J call TRBJ1-2; TRBD1 is a possible D gene (5 bases). Trimming took 7 bases from V and 7 from J, leaving 16 bases between them. Germline V CDR1 and CDR2: LNHDA, SQIVND (reference sequence). The CDR3 totals 13 residues. The DNA of the CDR3 is TGTGCCAGTATAGGCCCCCTGAGGGGTGGCTACACCTTC. As protein: CASIGPLRGGYTF.